This TCR beta chain was recorded in a study of T cells after yellow fever vaccination. Study context: When fractions had low cell numbers, they were prepared with SMART-Seq v4 Ultra Low Input.

As TCR cDNA was made by 5'RACE template switching, a universal primer site and UMIs were added. TCRdb processed the 5' RACE reads anew with MiXCR; each CDR3 protein has one entry. This repertoire shows 300,000 to 400,000 distinct CDR3 sequences, about 8.3% found once; its top ten account for approximately 16%. This clonotype was observed many times. The antigen remains undetermined. Study observations and caveats: Bulk-population clonotypes that are abundant could appear as contaminants in FACS-sorted repertoires.

The sequence derives from a man between 18 and 35 years old who received the YFV17D yellow fever vaccine. Sequencing was performed on PBMCs, taken more than 35 days after the first yellow fever vaccination.

The CDR3 protein is CASSPQGLRGYTF. The CDR3 DNA reads as TGCGCCAGCAGCCCTCAGGGGCTCCGGGGCTACACCTTC. The V call is TRBV4-3, the J call TRBJ1-2, with D possibly matching TRBD1 (6 bases). V was pared by 4 bases and J by 8 bases, with 14 bases between. In germline, CDR1 is LGHNA, CDR2 YSLEER. The CDR3 runs 13 residues.